This T cell receptor beta chain was recorded in a study of CD8+ T cells in alopecia areata. This clone was seen only a few times. Its antigen is not known. RNA, once extracted, was reverse transcribed into cDNA for use as the sequencing template. The repertoire was sequenced with immunoSEQ multiplex PCR; TCRdb's copy has only in-frame clones and lacks some. The sample includes 200,000 or so clones, roughly 60% of them seen just once. Study-wide points: Under tofacitinib, numerous expanded lesional clonotypes remained detectable in scalp and blood.

Sample treatment: oral pan-JAK inhibitor, 5-10 mg twice daily. This TCR derives from a human donor with alopecia areata. The material sequenced was CD4+ T cells sorted from blood, taken at week 24, from a patient treated with tofacitinib.

CDR3 region: CASSYGLTGASYEQYF. For the CDR3, the DNA is TGCGCCAGCAGCTACGGACTAACCGGGGCGTCCTACGAGCAGTACTTC. The chain joins TRBV5-1 to TRBJ2-7, with D maybe TRBD2 (6 bases). CDR1 SGHRS and CDR2 YFSETQ come from the germline V gene. Trimming shortened V by 3 bases and J by 1 base, and 17 bases separated the two germline ends. CDR3 length: 16 amino acids.